This T cell receptor (beta chain) was observed in a study of regulatory T cells. The primer mix had 52 TRBV and 13 TRBJ primers. Sequencing was performed with immunoSEQ multiplex PCR; in TCRdb, only in-frame clones are kept and a portion is missing. The data hold tens of thousands of clones, with 70% to 90% observed a single time. Study-wide findings and caveats: Hydrophobic residues at CDR3 positions 6 and 7 were enriched in conventional CD4+ T cells of CD3G-deficient patients.

Patients, 2 to 39 years old, had expanded memory T-cell proportions. Sorting split CD4+ cells into CD25-high CD127-low Tregs and CD25-low CD127-high conventional T cells. Losses at the gene ends were 3 bases for V and 5 bases for J; bases not matched to a gene: 6. Germline V CDR1 and CDR2: KGHSH, LQKENI. The length of the CDR3 is 14 residues. Comments on this clone: Its target is not known.

The receptor's source is a child between 5 and 17 years old with CD3G deficiency. V gene TRBV18 combines with J gene TRBJ2-5, with 7 bases that match TRBD2. Sequencing input: conventional CD4+ T cells sorted from blood. The CDR3 region has the DNA TGTGCCAGCTCACCTCGGCGGGGGTTGGAGACCCAGTACTTC. This gives the protein CASSPRRGLETQYF.